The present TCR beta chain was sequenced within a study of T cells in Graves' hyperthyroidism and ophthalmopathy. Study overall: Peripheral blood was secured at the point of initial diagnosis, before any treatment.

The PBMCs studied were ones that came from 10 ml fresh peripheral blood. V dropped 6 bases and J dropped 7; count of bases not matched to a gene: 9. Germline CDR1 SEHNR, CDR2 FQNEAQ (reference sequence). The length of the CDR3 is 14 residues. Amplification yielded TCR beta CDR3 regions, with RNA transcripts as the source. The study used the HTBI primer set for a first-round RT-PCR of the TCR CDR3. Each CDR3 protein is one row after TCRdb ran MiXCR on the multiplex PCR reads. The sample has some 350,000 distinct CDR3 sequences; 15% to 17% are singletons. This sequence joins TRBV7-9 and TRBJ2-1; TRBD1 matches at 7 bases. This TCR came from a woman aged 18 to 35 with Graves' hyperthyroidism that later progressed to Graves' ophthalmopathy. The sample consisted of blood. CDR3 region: CASRRGQIMNEQFF. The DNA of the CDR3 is TGTGCCAGCAGAAGGGGACAGATCATGAATGAGCAGTTCTTC.